This T cell receptor (beta chain) was sequenced for a study of OX40 agonist ivuxolimab in advanced cancers. CDR3 length equals 14 residues. Germline values: CDR1 GTSNPN, CDR2 SVGIG (reference sequence). Profiled with immunoSEQ multiplex PCR; TCRdb holds only in-frame clones, not every one. The sample shows 20,000 to 25,000 clones, 75% to 90% of them seen only once. Blood draws occurred at baseline, cycle 4 day 1, and cycle 7 day 1. This clone has only a few counts. Relative to the germline gene, one junction end is altered; a read error may explain this. The origin of this receptor is an adult with an advanced solid tumor such as melanoma, head and neck, liver or kidney cancer. The starting material was CD4+ or CD8+ T cells sorted from blood, obtained in a trial of the OX40 agonist ivuxolimab. The rearrangement links TRBV30 to TRBJ1-1; 8 bases are shared with TRBD1. This CDR3 is CAWSLRGLKTEAFF. DNA of the CDR3: TGTGCCTGGAGTCTCAGGGGGCTGAAAACTGAAGCTTTCTTT.